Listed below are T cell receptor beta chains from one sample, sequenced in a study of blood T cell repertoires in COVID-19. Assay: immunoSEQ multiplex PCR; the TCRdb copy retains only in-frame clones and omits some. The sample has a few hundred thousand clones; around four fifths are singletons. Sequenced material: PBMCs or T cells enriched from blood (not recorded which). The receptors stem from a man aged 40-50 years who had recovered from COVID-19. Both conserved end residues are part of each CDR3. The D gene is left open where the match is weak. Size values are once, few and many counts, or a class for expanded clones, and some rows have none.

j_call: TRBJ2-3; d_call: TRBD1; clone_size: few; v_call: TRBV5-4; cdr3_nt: TGTGCCAGCAGCTGGGGACAGGGAGGCACAGATACGCAGTATTTT; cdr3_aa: CASSWGQGGTDTQYF
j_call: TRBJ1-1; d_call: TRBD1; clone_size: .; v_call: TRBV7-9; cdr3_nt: TGTGCCAGCAGATCGGGACAGGGAAGCACTGAAGCTTTCTTT; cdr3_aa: CASRSGQGSTEAFF
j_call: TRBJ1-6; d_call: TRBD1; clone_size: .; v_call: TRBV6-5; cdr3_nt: TGTGCCAGCAGTCCGGACAGGAATTCACCCCTCCACTTT; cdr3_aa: CASSPDRNSPLHF
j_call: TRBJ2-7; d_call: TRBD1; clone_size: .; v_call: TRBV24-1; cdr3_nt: TGTGCCACCAGTGATAGGGGGTTGACAGGGAACTACGAGCAGTACTTC; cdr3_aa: CATSDRGLTGNYEQYF
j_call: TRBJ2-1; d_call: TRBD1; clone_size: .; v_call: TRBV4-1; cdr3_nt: TGCGCCAGCTCCCGAGGGACAGGGGCCTACAATGAGCAGTTCTTC; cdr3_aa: CASSRGTGAYNEQFF
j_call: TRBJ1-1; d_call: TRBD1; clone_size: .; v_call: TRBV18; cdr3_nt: TGTGCCAGCTCACCACTACACCAGGGACAGGGGAACACTGAAGCTTTCTTT; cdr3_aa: CASSPLHQGQGNTEAFF
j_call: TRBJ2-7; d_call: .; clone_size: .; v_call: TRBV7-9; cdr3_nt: TGTGCCAGCAGCTTGGTACAGGTCTCCTACGAGCAGTACTTC; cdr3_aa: CASSLVQVSYEQYF
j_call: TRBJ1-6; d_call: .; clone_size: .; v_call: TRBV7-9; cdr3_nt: TGTGCCAGCAGCTTGATGGGGCAGGGAAATTCACCCCTCCACTTT; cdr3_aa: CASSLMGQGNSPLHF
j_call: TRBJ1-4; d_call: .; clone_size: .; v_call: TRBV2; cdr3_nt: TGTGCCAGCATCCAGGCAGCAACTAATGAAAAACTGTTTTTT; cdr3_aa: CASIQAATNEKLFF
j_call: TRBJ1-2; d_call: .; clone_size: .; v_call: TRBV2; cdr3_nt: TGTGCCACCCGACAGCTCCAAAACTATGGCTACACCTTC; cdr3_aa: CATRQLQNYGYTF
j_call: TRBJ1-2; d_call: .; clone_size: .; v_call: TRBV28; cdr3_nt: TGTGCCAGCACGGCAGGGTGGGGCTACACCTTC; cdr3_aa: CASTAGWGYTF
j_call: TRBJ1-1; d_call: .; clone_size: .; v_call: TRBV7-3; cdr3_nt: TGTGCCAGCAGCCCCCTCAGGGTGGAGCTGGGCATCCGGACTGAAGCTTTCTTT; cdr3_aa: CASSPLRVELGIRTEAFF
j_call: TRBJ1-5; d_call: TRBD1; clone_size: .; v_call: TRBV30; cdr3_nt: TGTGCCTGGAGTGGCCCGGGACAGGGTCTGGATCAGCCCCAGCATTTT; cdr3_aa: CAWSGPGQGLDQPQHF
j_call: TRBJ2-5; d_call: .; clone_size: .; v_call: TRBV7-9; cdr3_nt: TGTGCCAGCAGCTTAGCCTCCGGTGGGGGCGGCGAGACCCAGTACTTC; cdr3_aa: CASSLASGGGGETQYF
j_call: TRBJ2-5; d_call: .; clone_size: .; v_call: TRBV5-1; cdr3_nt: TGCGCCAGCAGCTTGTCCAACATTCAAGAGACCCAGTACTTC; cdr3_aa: CASSLSNIQETQYF
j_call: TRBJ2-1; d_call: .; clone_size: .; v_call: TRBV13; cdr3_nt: TGTGCCAGCAGCTTCTGGGGGGGGCCCAGGAATGAGCAGTTCTTC; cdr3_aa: CASSFWGGPRNEQFF
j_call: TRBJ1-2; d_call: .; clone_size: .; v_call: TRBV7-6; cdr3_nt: TGTGCCAGCAGCTTAGTCCAACCTACAGGGAAGAGGGGATTTAACTATGGCTACACCTTC; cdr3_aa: CASSLVQPTGKRGFNYGYTF
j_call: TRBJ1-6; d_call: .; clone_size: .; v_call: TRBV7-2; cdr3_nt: TGTGCCAGCAGCTTAGCGGGGGGGGTTAATTCACCCCTCCACTTT; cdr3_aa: CASSLAGGVNSPLHF
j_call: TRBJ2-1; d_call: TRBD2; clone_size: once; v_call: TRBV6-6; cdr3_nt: TGTGCCAGCAGCCCTAGCGGGTTCGTTCCCCTAAATGAGCAGTTCTTC; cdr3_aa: CASSPSGFVPLNEQFF
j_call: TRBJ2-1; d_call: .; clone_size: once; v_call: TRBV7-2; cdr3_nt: TGTGCCAGCAGCTTCGCTACTTCCTACAATGAGCAGTTCTTC; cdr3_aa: CASSFATSYNEQFF
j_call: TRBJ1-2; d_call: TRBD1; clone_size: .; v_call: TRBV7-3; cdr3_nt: TGTGCCAGCAGCTTAACCTCGACAGGGATAAGGGATGGCTACACCTTC; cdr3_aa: CASSLTSTGIRDGYTF
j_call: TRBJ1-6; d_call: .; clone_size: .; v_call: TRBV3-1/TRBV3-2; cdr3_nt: TGTGCCAGCAGCCAAGATTGGGGGGGCGGATCACCCCTCCACTTT; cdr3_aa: CASSQDWGGGSPLHF
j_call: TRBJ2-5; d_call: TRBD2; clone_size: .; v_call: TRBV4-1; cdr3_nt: TGCGCCAGCAGCCCCACGACTAGCGGGGGGCCGGGGGGACGGTTAGAGACCCAGTACTTC; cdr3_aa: CASSPTTSGGPGGRLETQYF
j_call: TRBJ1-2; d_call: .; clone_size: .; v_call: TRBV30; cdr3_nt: TGTGCCTGGACTTTGGACAGTAACTATGGCTACACCTTC; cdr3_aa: CAWTLDSNYGYTF
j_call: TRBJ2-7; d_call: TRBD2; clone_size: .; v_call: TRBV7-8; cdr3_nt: TGTGCCAGCAGCTTAGTGGTCCTAGCGGGTTCCGAGCAGTACTTC; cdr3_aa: CASSLVVLAGSEQYF
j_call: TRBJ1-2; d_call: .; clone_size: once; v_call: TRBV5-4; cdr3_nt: TGTGCCAGCAGCTTGGAAGGTGGGAGGAACTATGGCTACACCTTC; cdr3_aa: CASSLEGGRNYGYTF
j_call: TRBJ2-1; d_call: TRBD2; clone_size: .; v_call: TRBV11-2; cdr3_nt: TGTGCCAGCAGCTTACCAGGACTAGCGGGGGGCGGTGAGCAGTTCTTC; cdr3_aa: CASSLPGLAGGGEQFF
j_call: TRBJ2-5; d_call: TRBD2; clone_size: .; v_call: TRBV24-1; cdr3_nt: TGTGCCACCAGCGGGGGGGGAGAGACCCAGTACTTC; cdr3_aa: CATSGGGETQYF
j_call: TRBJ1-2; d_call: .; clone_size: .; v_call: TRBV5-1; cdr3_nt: TGCGCCAGCAGCACTGTGGCGGGGGCGCAAGGCTACACCTTC; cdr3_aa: CASSTVAGAQGYTF
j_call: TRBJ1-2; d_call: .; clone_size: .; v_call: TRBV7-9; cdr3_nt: TGTGCCAGCAGCCGACAGGAGGACGGCTACACCTTC; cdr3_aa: CASSRQEDGYTF
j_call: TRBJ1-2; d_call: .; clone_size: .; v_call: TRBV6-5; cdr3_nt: TGTGCCAGCAGTTTGCACAGGTCTCATGGCTACACCTTC; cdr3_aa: CASSLHRSHGYTF
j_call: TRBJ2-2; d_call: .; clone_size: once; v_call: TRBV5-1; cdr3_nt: TGCGCCAGCAGCTTGGGGGCCGGCACCGGGGAGCTGTTTTTT; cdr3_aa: CASSLGAGTGELFF
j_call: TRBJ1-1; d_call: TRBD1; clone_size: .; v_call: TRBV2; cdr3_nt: TGTGCCAGCAGGAAAAGGATCCTGGGACAGGTCGAAGTACTTGACACTGAAGCTTTCTTT; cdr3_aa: CASRKRILGQVEVLDTEAFF
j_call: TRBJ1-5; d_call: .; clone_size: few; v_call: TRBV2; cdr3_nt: TGTGCCAGCAGTTTGCAGGAATATAGCAATCAGCCCCAGCATTTT; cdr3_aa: CASSLQEYSNQPQHF
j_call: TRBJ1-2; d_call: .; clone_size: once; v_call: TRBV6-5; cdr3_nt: TGTGCCAGCAGTTCACAATCCGACAGGATCTATGGCTACACCTTC; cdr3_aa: CASSSQSDRIYGYTF
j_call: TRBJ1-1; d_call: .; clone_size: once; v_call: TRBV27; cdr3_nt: TGTGCCAGCGCGGGTCTTACAGGGCTCACTGAAGCTTTCTTT; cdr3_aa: CASAGLTGLTEAFF
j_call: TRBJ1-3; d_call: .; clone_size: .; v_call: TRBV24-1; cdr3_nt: TGTGCCACCAGTACAGGAAACACCATATATTTT; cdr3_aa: CATSTGNTIYF
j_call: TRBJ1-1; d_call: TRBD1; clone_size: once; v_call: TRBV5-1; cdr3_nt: TGCGCCAGCAGCCCAGGACAGGGCGTCACTGAAGCTTTCTTT; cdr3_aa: CASSPGQGVTEAFF
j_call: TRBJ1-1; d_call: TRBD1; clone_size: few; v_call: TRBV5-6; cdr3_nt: TGTGCCAGCACCCCAACAGGGGGCACTGAAGCTTTCTTT; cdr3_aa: CASTPTGGTEAFF
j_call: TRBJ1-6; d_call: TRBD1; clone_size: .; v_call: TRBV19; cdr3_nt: TGTGCCACCAAGGACAGGGGCACCTATAATTCACCCCTCCACTTT; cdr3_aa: CATKDRGTYNSPLHF
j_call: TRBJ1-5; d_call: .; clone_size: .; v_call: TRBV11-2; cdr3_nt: TGTGCCAGCAGCTTCCTATACTATAGCAATCAGCCCCAGCATTTT; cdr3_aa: CASSFLYYSNQPQHF
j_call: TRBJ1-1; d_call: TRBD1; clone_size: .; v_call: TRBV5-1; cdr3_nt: TGCGCCAGCAGCCCGGGACAGCTTCACATGAACACTGAAGCTTTCTTT; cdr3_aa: CASSPGQLHMNTEAFF
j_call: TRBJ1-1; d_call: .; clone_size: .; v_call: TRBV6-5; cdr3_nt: TGTGCCAGCAGGCGCCTGACAGGTGAGAACACTGAAGCTTTCTTT; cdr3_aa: CASRRLTGENTEAFF
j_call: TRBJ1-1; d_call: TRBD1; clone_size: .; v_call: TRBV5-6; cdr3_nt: TGTGCCAGCAGTCAAACAGGGGGCGTAGGGAAGGACACTGAAGCTTTCTTT; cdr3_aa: CASSQTGGVGKDTEAFF
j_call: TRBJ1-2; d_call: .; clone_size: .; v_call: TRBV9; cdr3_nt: TGTGCCAGCAGCCCCACCGCCCTCGGGGGGCTTTACTATGGCTACACCTTC; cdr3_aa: CASSPTALGGLYYGYTF
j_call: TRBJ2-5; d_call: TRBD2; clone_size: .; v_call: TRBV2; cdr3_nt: TGTGCCAGCAGTGAAGAAAAGGGACTAGCGGGAGAGGAGACCCAGTACTTC; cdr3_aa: CASSEEKGLAGEETQYF
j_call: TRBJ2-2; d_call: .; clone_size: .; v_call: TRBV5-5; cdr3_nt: TGTGCCAGCAGCTTGAAAAGGGGCTCGACCGGGGAGCTGTTTTTT; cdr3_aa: CASSLKRGSTGELFF
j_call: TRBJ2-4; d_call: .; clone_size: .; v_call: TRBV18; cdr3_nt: TGTGCCAGCTCACCACCCCAGGGGCAAGGCAAAAACATTCAGTACTTC; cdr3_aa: CASSPPQGQGKNIQYF
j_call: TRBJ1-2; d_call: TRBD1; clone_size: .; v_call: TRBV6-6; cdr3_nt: TGTGCCAGCAGTCGACAGGGGGATGGCTACACCTTC; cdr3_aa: CASSRQGDGYTF
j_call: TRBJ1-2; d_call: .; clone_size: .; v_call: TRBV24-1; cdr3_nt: TGTGCCACCAGTGACCCTACAGGGAAAGGTGGCTACACCTTC; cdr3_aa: CATSDPTGKGGYTF
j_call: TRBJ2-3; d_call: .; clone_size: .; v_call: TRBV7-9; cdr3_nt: TGTGCCAGCAGCCAGTTAACAGGGCACACAGATACGCAGTATTTT; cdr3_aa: CASSQLTGHTDTQYF
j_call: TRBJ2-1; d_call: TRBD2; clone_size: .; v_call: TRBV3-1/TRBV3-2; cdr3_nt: TGTGCCAGCAGCTCTCTAGGGCTAGCGGGGGCTGGGGGTGAGCAGTTCTTC; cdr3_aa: CASSSLGLAGAGGEQFF
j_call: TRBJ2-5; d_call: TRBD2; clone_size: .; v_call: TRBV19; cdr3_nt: TGTGCCAGTAGTATTAGCGGGAGGGGGATAAGTACCCAGTACTTC; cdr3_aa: CASSISGRGISTQYF
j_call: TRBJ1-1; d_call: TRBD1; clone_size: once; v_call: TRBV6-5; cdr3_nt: TGTGCCAGCATTTTGACAGGGCCTGGCACTGAAGCTTTCTTT; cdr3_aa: CASILTGPGTEAFF
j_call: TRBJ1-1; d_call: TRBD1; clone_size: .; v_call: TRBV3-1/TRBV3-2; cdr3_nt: TGTGCCAGCAGCCAAGGGACAGGGACGAACACTGAAGCTTTCTTT; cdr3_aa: CASSQGTGTNTEAFF
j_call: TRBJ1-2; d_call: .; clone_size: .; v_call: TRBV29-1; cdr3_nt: TGCAGCGGTACCACAGGGAACTATGGCTACACCTTC; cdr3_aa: CSGTTGNYGYTF
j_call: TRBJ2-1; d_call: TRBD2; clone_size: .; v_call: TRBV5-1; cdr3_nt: TGCGCCAGCAGCCTAGGGACTAGCGCTTGGAATGAGCAGTTCTTC; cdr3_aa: CASSLGTSAWNEQFF